Sequencing of this T cell receptor beta chain was carried out in a study of T cell responses to AZD1222 COVID-19 vaccine. Libraries were prepared by immunoSEQ multiplex PCR; TCRdb keeps only in-frame clonotypes and omits some of them. This table has some 120,000 clones, roughly 89% appearing once. A remark on this clone: The antigen remains unidentified.

This CDR3 region has 18 residues. V lost 5 bases, J lost 0 bases, and 15 bases stayed unmatched. The germline CDR1 and CDR2 sequences are MNHEY and SVGEGT. General study findings and limits: Repertoires were obtained only post-peak T cell response.

Material: peripheral blood, obtained on day 0 of AZD1222 vaccination. The chain uses TRBV6-2 or TRBV6-3 and TRBJ2-7; 8 bases are a match to TRBD2. The clonotype originates from an adult in good health. This CDR3 is CASSQPGLGFGSSYEQYF. The CDR3 nucleotides read TGTGCCAGCAGTCAACCGGGACTAGGGTTTGGAAGCTCCTACGAGCAGTACTTC.